These 16 T cell receptor beta chains originate from one sample sequenced in a study of T cell changes during pregnancy in multiple sclerosis. Clones were read by immunoSEQ multiplex PCR, and TCRdb kept only the in-frame ones, dropping some. The data contain under 70,000 clones, roughly 90% of them singletons. Sequences were derived from peripheral blood, sampled in the second trimester of pregnancy. These receptors all stem from a female donor with multiple sclerosis, enrolled in a pregnancy study.

This rearrangement joins TRBV7-3 to TRBJ1-1, with D possibly being TRBD1 (5 bases). This CDR3 region has 14 residues. V lost 1 base and J lost 1, with 7 bases in between. Germline V gene data show CDR1 as SGHTA and CDR2 as FQGTGA. This CDR3 is CASSLRGQNTEAFF. The CDR3 region has the DNA TGTGCCAGCAGCTTAAGAGGACAGAACACTGAAGCTTTCTTT. Variable domain in full (rest from reference TRBV7-3 and TRBJ1-1): GAGVSQTPSNKVTEKGKYVELRCDPISGHTALYWYRQSLGQGPEFLIYFQGTGAADDSGLPNDRFFAVRPEGSVSTLKIQRTERGDSAVYLCASSLRGQNTEAFFGQGTRLTVV.

V is TRBV5-1 and J is TRBJ2-3; 10 bases map to TRBD2. This CDR3 is built from 15 residues. Germline-derived CDR1 and CDR2 are SGHRS and YFSETQ. V dropped 4 bases and J dropped 8; count of bases not matched to a gene: 10. The CDR3 nucleotides are TGCGCCAGCAGCCAAGGACTAGCGGACCTGGCTACGCAGTATTTT. Its translation: CASSQGLADLATQYF.

The chain uses TRBV20-1 and TRBJ1-2; D not certain. CDR1 DFQATT and CDR2 SNEGSKA come from the germline V gene (reference sequence). The CDR3 has 11 amino acids. V lost 4 bases and J 7 bases, leaving 10 bases between the germline ends. CDR3 residues: CSANAMFGYTF. The CDR3 DNA reads TGCAGTGCTAACGCTATGTTTGGCTACACCTTC.

This clone showed up just once. The chain uses TRBV5-1 and TRBJ1-1; no firm D call. Germline values: CDR1 SGHRS, CDR2 YFSETQ. Trimming took off 7 bases at V and 2 bases at J, with 12 bases between the two ends. CDR3 length: 13 amino acids. This CDR3 is CASGETPNTEAFF. CDR3 nucleotide sequence: TGCGCCAGCGGGGAGACACCCAACACTGAAGCTTTCTTT.

The rearrangement uses TRBV11-2 and TRBJ1-6; D unresolved. Trimming took 4 bases from V and 3 from J, leaving 4 bases between them. The CDR3 extends over 13 amino acids. Per germline, CDR1 SGHAT and CDR2 FQNNGV. The CDR3: CASSSRYNSPLHF. Here the CDR3 DNA reads TGTGCCAGCAGCTCTCGCTATAATTCACCCCTCCACTTT.

The CDR3 DNA reads TGTGCCAGCAGCTTGGTTGGCGACGGGAGAGCGAACACCGGGGAGCTGTTTTTT. It yields the protein CASSLVGDGRANTGELFF. V gene TRBV5-4 combines with J gene TRBJ2-2, with a tentative D call TRBD2 (6 bases). The CDR3 totals 18 residues. Germline CDR1 and CDR2: SGHNT and YYREEE (reference sequence). V lost 0 bases and J lost 0, with 15 bases in between.

The rearrangement joins TRBV30 to TRBJ1-2; tentative D call: TRBD1 (5 bases). In germline, CDR1 is GTSNPN, CDR2 SVGIG (reference sequence). Trimming took off 0 bases at V and 0 bases at J, with 17 bases between the two ends. CDR3 size: 17 residues. The CDR3 DNA sequence: TGTGCCTGGAGTGTAGTTCACGGGGGAGAGTCTAACTATGGCTACACCTTC. It encodes CAWSVVHGGESNYGYTF. Complete variable domain (other parts from reference TRBV30 and TRBJ1-2): SQTIHQWPATLVQPVGSPLSLECTVEGTSNPNLYWYRQAAGRGLQLLFYSVGIGQISSEVPQNLSASRPQDRQFILSSKKLLLSDSGFYLCAWSVVHGGESNYGYTFGSGTRLTVV.

The rearrangement uses TRBV5-1 and TRBJ1-1, with a weak D call TRBD1 (5 bases). The V end was cut by 0 bases, the J end by 4 bases, with 7 bases between. The CDR3 has 13 residues. Looked up from germline, CDR1 is SGHRS and CDR2 is YFSETQ. The CDR3 sequence is CASSLDDSTEAFF. The DNA of the CDR3 is TGCGCCAGCAGCTTGGACGACAGCACTGAAGCTTTCTTT.

This clone came up once. The CDR3 DNA reads as TGCGCCAGCAGCTTGGTCCCGACTCCGAGCTCCTACGAGCAGTACTTC. It yields the protein CASSLVPTPSSYEQYF. The V and J genes are TRBV5-1 and TRBJ2-7; no reliable D call. Deletions cut 0 bases from V and 0 bases from J, with 13 bases between. CDR3 length: 16 amino acids. Per germline, CDR1 SGHRS and CDR2 YFSETQ.

V and J are TRBV13 and TRBJ2-1; TRBD2 agrees at 14 bases. The length of the CDR3 is 15 residues. V gave up 5 bases and J gave up 9 bases; unmatched junction bases: 6. From germline, CDR1 is PRHDT and CDR2 FYEKMQ (reference sequence). The chain's CDR3 is CASSHRLAGGLEQFF. In DNA form, the CDR3 reads TGTGCCAGCAGCCATCGACTAGCGGGGGGGCTTGAGCAGTTCTTC.

This chain joins TRBV4-3 and TRBJ1-4, with D perhaps TRBD1 (5 bases). This CDR3 is built from 16 residues. Germline V gene lookup returns CDR1 LGHNA and CDR2 YSLEER. Trimming took 6 bases from V and 8 from J, leaving 22 bases between them. CDR3 bases: TGCGCCAGCAGAGATGCTGGAAGGGGATGGAACGAAAAACTGTTTTTT. It translates to CASRDAGRGWNEKLFF.

The chain employs TRBV28 and TRBJ1-3; perhaps TRBD1 as D (6 bases). Germline assignment: CDR1 MDHEN and CDR2 SYDVKM. CDR3 length: 15 residues. Trimming removed 2 bases at V and 4 bases at J, with 12 bases between. The CDR3: CASSLTGGGGNTIYF. The CDR3 DNA is TGTGCCAGCAGTTTAACGGGGGGCGGAGGAAACACCATATATTTT. The variable domain in full, completed from reference TRBV28 and TRBJ1-3, reads DVKVTQSSRYLVKRTGEKVFLECVQDMDHENMFWYRQDPGLGLRLIYFSYDVKMKEKGDIPEGYSVSREKKERFSLILESASTNQTSMYLCASSLTGGGGNTIYFGEGSWLTVV.

The chain recombines TRBV30 with TRBJ2-5; possible D gene TRBD1, 5 bases. V lost 3 bases to trimming and J lost 2 bases, with 16 bases between them. The germline CDR1 and CDR2 sequences are GTSNPN and SVGIG (reference sequence). This CDR3 contains 15 residues. The DNA for the CDR3 is TGTGCCTGGAGCGTACTGTTGGGGCAGCAAGAGACCCAGTACTTC. This translates into CAWSVLLGQQETQYF.

This chain uses TRBV5-1 with TRBJ1-4; 7 bases fit TRBD1. V trimming: 1 base; J trimming: 8 bases; junction bases outside the gene matches: 8. This CDR3 has 15 residues. Germline V CDR1 and CDR2: SGHRS, YFSETQ. CDR3 bases: TGCGCCAGCAGCTTGACAGGGGAAGCCACGGAAAAACTGTTTTTT. This gives the protein CASSLTGEATEKLFF.

This chain joins TRBV30 and TRBJ1-1; no clear D. This CDR3 is 17 amino acids long. V lost 1 base and J 3 bases, leaving 21 bases between the germline ends. The germline V gene has CDR1 GTSNPN and CDR2 SVGIG (reference sequence). Written as DNA, the CDR3 is TGTGCCTGGAGTGAATGGGAGGTTCGAATGGGTGACACTGAAGCTTTCTTT. Amino acid sequence: CAWSEWEVRMGDTEAFF.

This clone was observed a few times. The chain recombines TRBV7-9 with TRBJ1-3; 9 positions match TRBD1. The V segment lost 2 bases and the J segment 0 bases; nucleotides outside the gene matches: 2. The CDR3 is 16 amino acids. CDR1 and CDR2 from the germline V gene are SEHNR and FQNEAQ (reference sequence). The CDR3 reads CASSLMGQGSGNTIYF. The CDR3 DNA is TGTGCCAGCAGCTTAATGGGACAGGGCTCTGGAAACACCATATATTTT.